This TCR beta chain was profiled in a study of esophageal squamous cell carcinoma tumors (TCRdb year 2021). Describing the broader study: Immuno relation high and low groups were defined by principal component analysis with K-means clustering applied to immunohistochemical T-cell and checkpoint marker values. Across the approximately 9 cases, roughly 1,800,000 TCRalpha and 1 million to 1.3 million TCRbeta total reads were obtained, of which approximately 32,000 and 35,000 were unique. The study was designed to assess TCR repertoire diversity and shared TCR repertoires of T cells within the tumor environment of esophageal squamous cell carcinoma. A wider cohort of 53 surgically treated esophageal squamous cell carcinoma patients in Japan was included, comprising around 21 high and around 30 low immuno relation cases. TCR sequencing was performed on ten or so patients, consisting of five randomly selected high immuno relation cases and five background-matched low immuno relation cases. Overall study results and their limits: A single dominant TCRalpha VJ recombination with apparently reduced TCRalpha diversity was observed in three of the 10 cases. TCR repertoire analysis included only a few cases, and CDR3 clonotype-level investigation was not performed. Given the large variation in the TCRalphabeta repertoire, the shared V|J recombination candidates might have been chosen by chance. The high and low immuno relation groups did not differ in total TCR repertoire counts, but the high immuno relation group had more significant repertoire counts. Twenty-seven TRAV|TRAJ and some 20 TRBV|TRBJ combinations, including TRAV13-1|TRAJ22 and TRBV7-9|TRBJ2-7, appeared to be shared among high immuno relation cases. Because TCRalpha and TCRbeta chains were sequenced separately, chain pairing and the antigens recognized remained unknown.

Patients who had received neoadjuvant chemotherapy or for whom clinical information was lacking were excluded from enrollment. The TCR-sequenced cases shown were male and had subtotal esophagectomy with 2- or 3-field lymphadenectomy. A Qiagen AllPrep kit was used to extract RNA from bulk tumor tissue sections, and T cells were not sorted. Until RNA extraction, small sections of tumor tissue removed at surgery were kept in RNAlater reagent at -80 degrees C. The library came from 5' RACE. PCR with KAPA HiFi used TCRalpha or TCRbeta constant-region primers plus a P20EA primer, followed by nested second PCR with CA2 or CB2. TCR genes were amplified by unbiased adaptor ligation RT-PCR, with reverse transcription by Superscript III and a polyT18-containing BSL-18E primer. Once second-strand synthesis and blunting were done, the P10EA/P20EA adaptor was ligated onto the 5' end of the cDNA, and NotI digestion came next. For both the first and second PCRs, around 20 cycles of 98 degrees C for 20 s, 65 degrees C for 30 s and 72 degrees C for 1 min were run. The Nextera XT Index kit v2 Set A was used to index the amplicons, which were then pooled in equimolar amounts and quantified with a Qubit 2.0 Fluorometer. Sequencing was carried out on the Illumina MiSeq platform with 2x300 bp paired-end reads. The authors' pipeline ran thus. Repertoire Genesis software ver.1.0 assigned each read to V and J genes according to the highest identity with IMGT reference sequences. CDR3 was defined as the region from Cys104 to Phe118 plus Gly119 and was translated, and unique sequence reads were defined by distinct V, J and CDR3 amino acids. Shared V|J combinations were selected when significance was reached in both a Fisher's exact test in edgeR and a Mann Whitney U test. After singletons were removed and 500 repertoire combinations were bootstrapped, the repertoire dissimilarity index was calculated with the R rdi package. TCRdb reprocessing: public reads trimmed at Q25 with fastp, clones called with MiXCR, in-frame beta chains kept. Here each entry gathers all rows of one CDR3 protein and keeps the most common genes and DNA. The V and J calls were determined by TCRdb, not by the authors. For this sample there are a few thousand distinct CDR3 sequences; approximately 22% appear just once. Of the sample, roughly 30% is held by the ten largest clones.

In its sample, this clonotype was seen a few times. The clone's antigen remains unknown. There are no base qualities to consult, and no much larger clone falls within one base. The germline V end is reduced by 5 bases and the J end by 9 bases; junction bases left unmatched: 13. The CDR3 has 17 amino acids, counting the end cysteine and phenylalanine. Only the CDR3 portion is preserved as DNA: 51 bases, with reading frame beginning at the first base. The germline V gene encodes CDR1 SGHTA and CDR2 FQGTGA. The receptor comes from a man aged 45-85 years with esophageal squamous cell carcinoma. Here the chain combines TRBV7-3 and TRBJ2-1; TRBD2 aligns with 13 central bases. The sequenced sample consisted of tumor tissue. The DNA reads as follows: TGTGCCAGCAGCCCAAAGTCCGGACTAGCGGGAGTGAGTGAGCAGTTCTTC. Its protein product is CASSPKSGLAGVSEQFF.